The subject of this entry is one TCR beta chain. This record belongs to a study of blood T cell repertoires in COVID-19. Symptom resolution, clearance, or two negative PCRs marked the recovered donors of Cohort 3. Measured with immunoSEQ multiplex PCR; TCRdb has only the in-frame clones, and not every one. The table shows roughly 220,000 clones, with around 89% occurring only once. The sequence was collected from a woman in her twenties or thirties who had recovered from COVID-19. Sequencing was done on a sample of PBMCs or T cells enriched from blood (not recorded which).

The CDR3 sequence is CASRRQGSNQPQHF. The CDR3 DNA sequence: TGTGCCAGCAGGCGACAGGGTAGTAATCAGCCCCAGCATTTT. The V and J genes are TRBV27 and TRBJ1-5, with TRBD1 matching over 7 bases. Trimming at V came to 6 bases and at J to 4 bases, leaving 6 bases not matched to a gene. This CDR3 spans 14 amino acids. Germline CDR1 is MNHEY and CDR2 is SMNVEV (reference sequence).